The present T cell receptor beta chain was sequenced within a study of blood T cells in healthy people across ages. The study's findings and limits: Shifts in expanded clonotypes may have been confounded by donor CMV status, which was unknown.

About this clonotype: Its antigen is as yet unknown.

Germline loops: CDR1 SGHDN, CDR2 FVKESK. Trimming took off 3 bases at V and 0 bases at J, with 13 bases between the two ends. The CDR3 sequence is 16 residues long. For the second PCR, which ran for roughly 6 to 11 cycles, a sample-barcoded 5' primer and a J-beta primer mix were used. TCRdb re-analysed the 5' RACE reads in MiXCR, keeping a single row per CDR3 protein. This table has approximately 1.5 million distinct CDR3 sequences, under 55% appearing once. Sequencing was carried out using blood. The chain carries TRBV14 and TRBJ2-3; the D gene is possibly TRBD1 (5 bases). This receptor was obtained from a woman younger than 30 in good health. The CDR3 nucleotides read TGTGCCAGCAGCCATGGGGCACCTTGGAGCACAGATACGCAGTATTTT. Translating it yields CASSHGAPWSTDTQYF. Using reference TRBV14 and TRBJ2-3 for the parts outside the CDR3, the full variable domain is EAGVTQFPSHSVIEKGQTVTLRCDPISGHDNLYWYRRVMGKEIKFLLHFVKESKQDESGMPNNRFLAERTGGTYSTLKVQPAELEDSGVYFCASSHGAPWSTDTQYFGPGTRLTVL.